Listed below are T cell receptor beta chains from one sample, sequenced in a study of blood T cell repertoires in COVID-19. Clones were read by immunoSEQ multiplex PCR, and TCRdb kept only the in-frame ones, dropping some. Here the sample spans about 310,000 clones, roughly 87% being singletons. Sequenced: peripheral blood. These receptors all stem from a man aged 18 to 30 with active or convalescent COVID-19. Both conserved end residues are trimmed from each CDR3. D genes are given only for firm matches. For some rows the clone size is stated as once, few or many, or as a class when expanded; others skip it.

J gene,V gene,D gene,clone size,CDR3 protein
TRBJ2-7,TRBV14,TRBD1,-,ASSHGQGSLWEQY
TRBJ2-3,TRBV25-1,TRBD2,-,ATQGTTLREADTQY
TRBJ1-3,TRBV28,-,-,ASSSPGSTGNTIY
TRBJ2-3,TRBV3-1/TRBV3-2,TRBD2,-,ASSRRLERGPTDTQY
TRBJ1-5,TRBV27,-,-,ASSLGGFGNQPQH
TRBJ2-1,TRBV7-3,TRBD2,-,ASSPRVAGVREQF
TRBJ2-3,TRBV24-1,TRBD2,-,ATRASGGGDTQY
TRBJ2-5,TRBV5-8,-,once,ASSLSFRDQETQY
TRBJ2-7,TRBV12-3/TRBV12-4,-,-,ASSLGAGEQY
TRBJ2-1,TRBV5-1,TRBD2,-,ASSPAGGLYNEQF
TRBJ2-7,TRBV2,-,-,ASSQPQESVYEQY
TRBJ1-6,TRBV28,TRBD1,-,ASSLGDRDSPLH
TRBJ1-6,TRBV6-5,TRBD1,-,ASSLPGQGGSPLH
TRBJ2-2,TRBV3-1/TRBV3-2,-,-,ASSQDFSGAGELF
TRBJ2-3,TRBV29-1,-,-,SVVAYLDTQY
TRBJ1-4,TRBV11-2,-,-,ASSRGGMPATNEKLF
TRBJ2-1,TRBV28,TRBD2,-,ASSSLTSGFHNEQF
TRBJ1-1,TRBV2,-,-,ASSAMNTEAF
TRBJ2-3,TRBV9,TRBD1,-,ASCDRGGDTQY
TRBJ2-7,TRBV15,TRBD1,-,ATSTGTGAYEQY
TRBJ2-1,TRBV10-3,-,-,AISVRQGTRDEQF
TRBJ1-5,TRBV7-8,-,-,ASSLGGPQPQH
TRBJ2-3,TRBV6-5,TRBD2,-,ASSSSGTSTDTQY
TRBJ1-4,TRBV19,-,-,ASRPVATNEKLF
TRBJ2-5,TRBV9,-,-,ASSVAGVETQY
TRBJ2-7,TRBV7-9,-,-,ASSLWAGGTGEQY
TRBJ1-2,TRBV15,-,-,ATSRGGGEDYGYT
TRBJ1-3,TRBV19,-,-,ASSTARTAGSGNTIY
TRBJ2-5,TRBV5-6,-,-,ASSLKTGGRGRQETQY
TRBJ1-5,TRBV18,TRBD1,once,ASSPDRLQPQH
TRBJ2-3,TRBV5-1,-,-,ASSSLVETDTQY
TRBJ1-2,TRBV5-4,TRBD1,-,ASSPGQDNIANYGYT
TRBJ2-7,TRBV28,-,-,ASIFRGAYEQY
TRBJ2-3,TRBV3-1/TRBV3-2,TRBD2,-,ASRIAGGPGTQY
TRBJ2-3,TRBV7-9,TRBD1,once,ASSLGGTGLSTDTQY
TRBJ2-7,TRBV1,-,few,TSSQELGSFSSYEQY
TRBJ2-7,TRBV27,TRBD1,-,ASSLGQGAREQY
TRBJ1-1,TRBV29-1,TRBD1,-,SVGAQGARYTEAF
TRBJ2-2,TRBV4-1,-,-,ASSQVIQGVTGELF
TRBJ1-6,TRBV15,-,-,ATSRDPGWNSPLH
TRBJ2-2,TRBV19,-,-,ASRRGGARTGELF
TRBJ1-5,TRBV27,-,-,ASSSVNWANQPQH
TRBJ2-7,TRBV10-1,TRBD1,once,ASSEYRTGIIYEQY
TRBJ1-1,TRBV7-9,TRBD1,-,ASRPGQGGTEAF
TRBJ2-3,TRBV2,-,-,ASRTPQGHTDTQY
TRBJ1-6,TRBV10-2,-,few,ASSANSPLH
TRBJ2-7,TRBV19,-,-,ASSIASSYEQY
TRBJ2-2,TRBV5-4,TRBD2,-,ASREGTSSGELF
TRBJ2-1,TRBV15,TRBD2,-,ATSSTSGGAYEQF
TRBJ1-2,TRBV13,TRBD1,-,ASSLGQGAIIANYGYT
TRBJ1-5,TRBV18,TRBD1,-,ASSQRDSRIYSNQPQH
TRBJ2-7,TRBV9,TRBD2,-,ASSPIAGGDEQY
TRBJ2-7,TRBV4-3,-,-,ASSQEWQGRYEQY
TRBJ2-1,TRBV7-3,-,once,ASSLTGSSYNEQF
TRBJ2-1,TRBV4-1,TRBD2,-,ASSSWTSGGSYNEQF
TRBJ1-1,TRBV7-9,TRBD1,-,ASSLSQGENTEAF
TRBJ1-2,TRBV6-2/TRBV6-3,-,-,ASSFDRLPPQGGYT
TRBJ2-1,TRBV5-1,-,-,ASSFTDNEQF
TRBJ2-7,TRBV5-4,-,-,ASSLTGSSYEQY